This T cell receptor beta chain was sequenced for a study of blood T cell repertoires in COVID-19. The CDR3 has 13 residues. Germline trimming cut 6 bases from V and 7 bases from J; bases unmatched to any gene: 9. The germline CDR1 and CDR2 sequences are MNHEY and SVGAGI. As processed by the authors: Reference gene primer amplification gave nucleated cell count estimates. The assay was immunoSEQ multiplex PCR, and TCRdb's table has in-frame clones only and misses some. Clone size and the V and J calls come from that table; the DNA yielded D and trimming. This sample has some 150,000 clones, with over 80% found just once.

This clonotype was obtained from a human donor in a cohort sampled during active COVID-19. The source material was peripheral blood. The rearrangement joins TRBV6-5 to TRBJ2-7; TRBD1 matches 7 bases. This CDR3 is CASSRRQGREQYF. DNA for the CDR3: TGTGCCAGCAGCCGTAGACAGGGCCGGGAGCAGTACTTC.